This T cell receptor beta chain was recovered during a study of monozygotic twins with inflammatory bowel disease. The V gene's germline CDR1 is DFQATT and CDR2 SNEGSKA (reference sequence). The CDR3 extends over 16 amino acids. Every TCR library used about 3,200 ng of total RNA. Following a re-call of the 5' RACE reads, TCRdb has one entry per CDR3 protein and lacks DNA. The specimen's table records roughly 140,000 distinct CDR3 sequences. Notes on the study in general: Support for a single strong signal or clonotype associated with IBD was absent.

To note about this clonotype: Its antigen is currently unknown.

The TCR originated in a human donor with ulcerative colitis or Crohn's disease, or a healthy co-twin of an affected twin (not recorded which). The sample comprised blood. The chain carries TRBV20-1 and TRBJ2-5. The CDR3 region is CSARDPGSRPGETQYF.